This T cell receptor (beta chain) emerged from a study of T-cell memory formation after mild COVID-19. Across the whole study: For the most part, TCR clusters were specific to one donor.

On this clonotype itself: No antigen is known for it.

CDR3 size: 16 residues. The germline gives CDR1 SGHNT, CDR2 YYREEE (reference sequence). V was trimmed by 0 bases and J by 4 bases, leaving 16 bases between them. Study-wide results and limits: Memory from before infection featured some responding clones, which suggests cross-reactive memory joined. Among contracting clones, CD4+ were mainly CM/EM and CD8+ enriched in EMRA.

TCR alpha and TCR beta cDNA libraries with sample barcodes and UMIs came from 5'RACE using constant-segment primers. TCRdb re-called the 5' RACE reads with MiXCR, one entry per CDR3 protein. Among 55,000 to 75,000 distinct CDR3 sequences listed, about a quarter were seen once. The V call is TRBV5-4, the J call TRBJ1-2; a weak D match, TRBD1 (5 bases). The TCR sequence derives from a man aged 18 to 30 who had mild COVID-19 (a few samples of this study predate the infection). Cell type and time point are not known. The sequenced sample was PBMCs or a T cell subset sorted from them (not recorded which). CDR3 residues: CASSLEAAQGFYGYTF. Here the CDR3 DNA reads TGTGCCAGCAGCTTGGAGGCGGCCCAGGGTTTCTATGGCTACACCTTC. Variable domain in full (rest from reference TRBV5-4 and TRBJ1-2): ETGVTQSPTHLIKTRGQQVTLRCSSQSGHNTVSWYQQALGQGPQFIFQYYREEENGRGNFPPRFSGLQFPNYSSELNVNALELDDSALYLCASSLEAAQGFYGYTFGSGTRLTVV.